This TCR beta chain is from a study of blood T cell repertoires in COVID-19. Study-wide context: COVID-19 samples collected from the United States, Italy and Spain covered acute and convalescent phases. Sample material is recorded as cDNA or gDNA derived from T cells, B-cell-depleted T cells, or PBMCs.

A few counts support this clone. The CDR3 loop spans 14 amino acids. Trimming shortened V by 0 bases and J by 7 bases, and 12 bases separated the two germline ends. Germline values: CDR1 MGHRA, CDR2 YSYEKL. In the authors' methods: Estimated nucleated cell counts came from reference gene primer amplification. TCRdb's copy holds only in-frame clones and misses some; the assay was immunoSEQ multiplex PCR. V and J calls and clone size are given by that table; D and trimming were obtained from the DNA. Among 200,000 to 250,000 clones, approximately 82% were seen once, and the ten largest hold 3.5% to 4%. The chain links TRBV4-1 to TRBJ1-2; D not resolved. Sequenced material: peripheral blood. The receptor's source is a woman of 80 years or more with acute or convalescent COVID-19. CDR3 residues: CASSQDTRGLGYTF. DNA for the CDR3: TGCGCCAGCAGCCAAGATACCCGGGGTCTTGGCTACACCTTC.